This T cell receptor (beta chain) was found in a study of shared clonotypes between healthy human individuals. The V gene lost 8 bases and the J gene lost 2 bases, with 6 bases spanning the gap. The CDR3 spans 11 residues. Looked up from germline, CDR1 is SNHLY and CDR2 is FYNNEI. The protocol was immunoSEQ multiplex PCR, while the TCRdb copy is restricted to in-frame clones and leaves out a portion. The data show 850,000 to 1,200,000 clones, with 75% seen just once and around 1.4% held by the top ten. The healthy adult donors were HIV-negative and reported no recent acute infections or vaccinations. Concerning this clone: Its antigen remains unidentified.

Broader study findings: An effect of sequencing depth on clonotype sharing among donors was expected.

The chain uses TRBV2 and TRBJ1-1; D unclear. The sequencing input was memory CD4+ T cells sorted from blood. As to subset: CD45RA-negative fraction. The origin of this receptor is a man between 18 and 29 years old in good health. The CDR3 nucleotides read TGTGCCAGCGGACGTAACACTGAAGCTTTCTTT. Protein: CASGRNTEAFF. Filled out from reference TRBV2 and TRBJ1-1, the complete variable domain reads EPEVTQTPSHQVTQMGQEVILRCVPISNHLYFYWYRQILGQKVEFLVSFYNNEISEKSEIFDDQFSVERPDGSNFTLKIRSTKLEDSAMYFCASGRNTEAFFGQGTRLTVV.